This T cell receptor beta chain was sequenced in a study of shared clonotypes between healthy human individuals. Study overall: Donors, aged 18 to 49, were a couple of women and three men.

Overall study results and limits: Generally, estimated richness proved larger in naive subsets than it did in memory subsets.

As originally analysed: Quality scores were absent from the junction-only immunoSEQ sequences, so filtering differed. The table came from immunoSEQ multiplex PCR; TCRdb's copy has only in-frame clones and leaves some out. The D gene and trimming were derived from the DNA, and the V and J assignments and clone size from that table. Among about 2.3 million clones listed, just over 90% were seen once. V was cut by 4 bases and J by 1 base, with 10 bases left in between. The CDR3 sequence is 14 residues long. The germline CDR1 and CDR2 sequences are WSHSY and SAAADI. Note on this clone: As yet, its antigen is unknown.

Healthy HIV-negative adults without recent acute infections or vaccinations served as donors. Material for sequencing was naive CD4+ T cells from PBMCs. As for subset: CD45RA+ positively selected. The V gene is TRBV10-2, the J gene TRBJ1-1; D gene uncertain. This TCR was sampled from a man between 18 and 29 years old in good health. Some clones in this sample may be carry-over from other donors' samples. CDR3 region: CASSVVSGNTEAFF. CDR3 DNA sequence: TGCGCCAGCAGTGTGGTGTCGGGGAACACTGAAGCTTTCTTT.